This is a list of T cell receptor beta chains from one sample in a study of T cells in Graves' hyperthyroidism and ophthalmopathy. Via MiXCR, TCRdb re-called the multiplex PCR reads, giving one row per CDR3 protein. In the table there are 550,000 to 700,000 distinct CDR3 sequences, roughly 14% of which are singletons. The sample taken for sequencing was blood. The receptors shown here come from a middle-aged woman with Graves' ophthalmopathy. The CDR3 runs from the conserved cysteine through the conserved F or W. D genes are given only for firm matches. Clone sizes are given selectively: once, few, many, or a class where the clone is expanded.

TRBV10-2,-,few,TRBJ2-5,TGCGCCAGCAGTGAGCAGGGAGGATTAGGGACCCAGTACTTC,CASSEQGGLGTQYF
TRBV20-1,TRBD2,many,TRBJ2-7,TGCAGTGCTAGAGATCACCGGGGGGTCTACGAGCAGTGCTTC,CSARDHRGVYEQCF
TRBV28,TRBD2,-,TRBJ2-2,TGTGCCACCCAGGGACTAGCGGAGACTACCGGGGAGCTGTTTTTT,CATQGLAETTGELFF
TRBV30,-,-,TRBJ2-1,TGTGCCTGCCCGGGCCGCTCCTACAATGAGCAGTTCTTC,CACPGRSYNEQFF
TRBV28,TRBD1,-,TRBJ2-6,TGTGCCAGCAGCCATCCGACAGGGACCTATTCTGGGGCCAACGTCCTGACTTTC,CASSHPTGTYSGANVLTF
TRBV6-1,TRBD2,many,TRBJ2-5,TGTGCCAGCAGGGGACTAGCGGGACCTGAGACCCAGTACTTC,CASRGLAGPETQYF
TRBV2,-,many,TRBJ1-5,TGTGCCAGCGGGATCGGAAGGGATCAGCCCCAGCATTTT,CASGIGRDQPQHF
TRBV11-1,TRBD2,-,TRBJ2-7,TGTGCCAGCAGCTCCTCGTTGGGGGGGAATCTCTACGAGCAGTACTTC,CASSSSLGGNLYEQYF
TRBV12-3/TRBV12-4,-,many,TRBJ1-1,TGTGCCAGCACATATTGGGGCCGGGCCACTGAAGCTTTCTTT,CASTYWGRATEAFF
TRBV15,-,-,TRBJ2-2,TGTGCCACCAGCAAAGGGAAGAACACCGGGGAGCTGTTTTTT,CATSKGKNTGELFF
TRBV27,-,many,TRBJ2-4,TGTGCCACCCTTGACTCCCGCAAAAACATTCAGTACTTC,CATLDSRKNIQYF
TRBV18,-,few,TRBJ1-2,TGTGCCAGCTCACGGCCGGACGGAAGTCCGGGGGGCTACACCTTC,CASSRPDGSPGGYTF
TRBV28,-,many,TRBJ1-1,TGTGCCAGCAGCCTTACATCGGGGATCACTGAAGCTTTCTTT,CASSLTSGITEAFF
TRBV19,-,-,TRBJ2-4,TGTGCCAGCAGCCAGGACATAAACATTCAGTACTTC,CASSQDINIQYF
TRBV6-1,-,many,TRBJ1-2,TGTGCCAGCAGTCGGACACGCGCCTATGGCTACACCTTC,CASSRTRAYGYTF
TRBV27,TRBD2,-,TRBJ2-7,TGTGCCAGCAGTTTATCGACTGGAAGGAGCGGGAGACCGCTTTCCGAGCAGTACTTC,CASSLSTGRSGRPLSEQYF
TRBV28,-,many,TRBJ2-7,TGTGCCAGCAGTTTCCTCATTGGGCAGGGGACCGCCCTCTCCTACGAGCAGTACTTC,CASSFLIGQGTALSYEQYF
TRBV20-1,TRBD1,-,TRBJ2-7,TGCAGTGCTAGAGAGAGGAAGACAGGGTCCCATACCTACGAGCAGTACTTC,CSARERKTGSHTYEQYF
TRBV6-2/TRBV6-3,TRBD1,many,TRBJ2-2,TGTGCCAGCAGTGGACAGGGTATCTTCAGGGGGGAGCTGTTTTTT,CASSGQGIFRGELFF
TRBV7-3,-,few,TRBJ2-2,TGTGCCAGCAGCTTTTCAGGAAGCAACACCGGGGAGCTGTTTTTT,CASSFSGSNTGELFF
TRBV28,-,once,TRBJ1-2,TGTGCCAGCAGTACGGGGACTTCTTATGGCTACACCTTC,CASSTGTSYGYTF
TRBV11-2,TRBD2,many,TRBJ2-1,TGTGCCAGCAGTTTATTAGGGGGACTAGCGGGGTACAATGAGCAGTTCTTC,CASSLLGGLAGYNEQFF
TRBV29-1,-,-,TRBJ2-5,TGCAGCGCGGAACAGGGAAGGGGATACCAAGAGACCCAGTACTTC,CSAEQGRGYQETQYF
TRBV2,-,many,TRBJ1-2,TGTGCCAGCAGTGAACAGGGGCAGAGTTATGGCTACACCTTC,CASSEQGQSYGYTF
TRBV29-1,-,many,TRBJ2-5,TGCAGCGTTGGATTCAGGTTGCAAGAGACCCAGTACTTC,CSVGFRLQETQYF
TRBV20-1,TRBD1,many,TRBJ1-5,TGCAGTGCTCCGGGACAGGGGTCTCAGCCCCAGCATTTT,CSAPGQGSQPQHF